One sample yielded the 10 T cell receptor beta chains listed below, sequenced in a study of lymphopenia after photon versus proton radiotherapy. The repertoire was sequenced with immunoSEQ multiplex PCR; TCRdb's copy has only in-frame clones and lacks some. The table records 75,000 or so clones, about 83% of them present only once. Sequencing used peripheral blood, obtained from a patient treated with proton-based radiotherapy. Receptors originate from a man in his fifties or sixties with pancreatic cancer.

The count of this clone is one. V gene TRBV28 combines with J gene TRBJ1-5; D gene unclear. V was pared by 8 bases and J by 7 bases, with 12 bases between. The CDR3 has 12 amino acids. CDR1 and CDR2 (germline): MDHEN, SYDVKM. CDR3 in amino acids: CASLAFGQPQHF. Written as DNA, the CDR3 is TGTGCCAGCCTAGCTTTCGGGCAGCCCCAGCATTTT.

This chain uses TRBV5-1 with TRBJ1-1, with TRBD1 as a possible D gene (6 bases). The CDR3 is 13 amino acids. Germline V gene data show CDR1 as SGHRS and CDR2 as YFSETQ. Trimming cost V 4 bases and J 7 bases, with 14 bases left between them. The CDR3 nucleotides are TGCGCCAGCAGCGTTCAGGGGCAGGGTGAAGCTTTCTTT. Protein sequence: CASSVQGQGEAFF.

The V and J genes are TRBV7-2 and TRBJ2-7, with D perhaps matching TRBD1 (6 bases). The V gene's germline CDR1 is SGHTA and CDR2 FQGNSA. V lost 8 bases to trimming and J lost 3 bases, with 14 bases between them. This CDR3 spans 13 amino acids. CDR3 protein: CASCEGRGYEQYF. DNA of the CDR3: TGTGCCAGCTGTGAGGGCAGGGGCTACGAGCAGTACTTC.

The V and J genes are TRBV6-1 and TRBJ1-4; weak D call: TRBD1 (5 bases). The CDR3 is 14 amino acids. V lost 7 bases to trimming and J lost 1 base, with 10 bases between them. From germline, CDR1 is MNHNS and CDR2 SASEGT. The CDR3 protein is CASKWTLTNEKLFF. DNA of the CDR3: TGTGCCAGCAAATGGACATTAACTAATGAAAAACTGTTTTTT.

This chain uses TRBV6-1 with TRBJ1-1; maybe TRBD1 (5 bases). Germline values: CDR1 MNHNS, CDR2 SASEGT. This CDR3 is 15 amino acids long. Trimming removed 6 bases at V and 10 bases at J, with 24 bases between. The CDR3 loop is CASRLTAPGRDAAFF. CDR3 coding DNA: TGTGCCAGCAGACTCACAGCTCCGGGGAGGGACGCAGCTTTCTTT.

V usage is TRBV7-9 and J usage is TRBJ2-1, with 7 positions matching TRBD2. The CDR3 contains 14 residues. Trimming took 4 bases from V and 8 from J; bases not matched to a gene: 8. CDR1 and CDR2 from the germline V gene are SEHNR and FQNEAQ (reference sequence). This CDR3 reads CASSSITTSDEQFF. In DNA, the CDR3 is TGTGCCAGCAGCTCCATTACCACTAGCGATGAGCAGTTCTTC.

This clone was detected only a few times. The chain couples TRBV25-1 to TRBJ2-3; D remains ambiguous. V was pared by 3 bases and J by 4 bases, with 11 bases between. CDR3 length: 14 amino acids. Germline CDR1 and CDR2: MGHDK and SYGVNS. The CDR3 reads CASSERNRADTQYF. The CDR3 DNA reads TGTGCCAGCAGTGAGCGGAATCGGGCAGATACGCAGTATTTT.

V and J are TRBV27 and TRBJ1-1; TRBD1 aligns across 7 bases. CDR1 is MNHEY and CDR2 is SMNVEV in the germline V gene (reference sequence). The CDR3 sequence is 15 residues long. The junction had 14 bases not matched to a gene; V was cut back by 6 bases and J by 7 bases. CDR3 protein: CASSSLDRDLNEAFF. CDR3 bases: TGTGCCAGCAGCTCTCTTGACAGGGACCTCAATGAAGCTTTCTTT.

The chain combines TRBV5-1 with TRBJ1-6; 11 nucleotides agree with TRBD1. J gave up 9 bases and V 4 bases, and 6 bases lay outside the gene matches. This CDR3 is 15 amino acids long. Germline CDR1 SGHRS, CDR2 YFSETQ. CDR3 region: CASSPRDRGSSPLHF. The CDR3 coding sequence is TGCGCCAGCAGCCCCCGGGACAGGGGGAGTTCACCCCTCCACTTT.

This chain links TRBV25-1 with TRBJ2-7; 9 bases map to TRBD1. The CDR3 loop spans 15 amino acids. Germline-derived CDR1 and CDR2 are MGHDK and SYGVNS. With 5 bases clipped from V and 7 bases from J, the junction kept 12 bases outside the gene matches. In DNA form, the CDR3 reads TGTGCCAGCAGTTCTCCCGGGACAGGGAGCGGAGAGCAGTACTTC. As protein: CASSSPGTGSGEQYF.